Below, 9 T cell receptor beta chains from the same sample are listed, as sequenced in a study of T-cell memory formation after mild COVID-19. TCRdb reprocessed the 5' RACE reads with MiXCR, giving one entry per CDR3 protein. The sample consists of 300,000 to 400,000 distinct CDR3 sequences, around 27% of them appearing once. The sequencing sample was made of PBMCs or a T cell subset sorted from them (not recorded which). The receptors were sampled from an adult woman who had mild COVID-19 (a few samples of this study predate the infection). Cell type and time point are not known.

The CDR3 DNA reads as TGCAGTGCTAGTGACAGCCCAACTTCCTATGGCTACACCTTC. Its protein product is CSASDSPTSYGYTF. The rearrangement links TRBV20-1 to TRBJ1-2; D is perhaps TRBD1 (5 bases). Between the trimmed V and J ends, which lost 3 bases and 4 bases, there was a span of 15 bases. The CDR3 runs 14 residues. Per the germline V gene, CDR1 is DFQATT and CDR2 is SNEGSKA (reference sequence).

The chain combines TRBV6-5 with TRBJ2-7, with D possibly matching TRBD2 (5 bases). The germline V gene has CDR1 MNHEY and CDR2 SVGAGI. Trimming took off 4 bases at V and 4 bases at J, with 14 bases between the two ends. The CDR3 extends over 14 amino acids. The CDR3: CASSWSPLGYEQYF. The DNA of the CDR3 is TGTGCCAGCAGTTGGTCTCCACTAGGATACGAGCAGTACTTC.

The J gene is TRBJ2-3, the V gene TRBV5-1; D possibly corresponds to TRBD2 (6 bases). This CDR3 comprises 15 residues. V dropped 6 bases and J dropped 0 bases, with 14 bases sitting between them. Germline V gene sequence: CDR1 SGHRS, CDR2 YFSETQ. The CDR3 here is CASNPTGESTDTQYF. The CDR3 nucleotides read TGCGCCAGCAACCCTACGGGGGAAAGCACAGATACGCAGTATTTT. Variable domain in full (rest from reference TRBV5-1 and TRBJ2-3): KAGVTQTPRYLIKTRGQQVTLSCSPISGHRSVSWYQQTPGQGLQFLFEYFSETQRNKGNFPGRFSGRQFSNSRSEMNVSTLELGDSALYLCASNPTGESTDTQYFGPGTRLTVL.

In its sample, this clonotype was seen a few times. The chain is built from TRBV20-1 and TRBJ2-3, with D possibly matching TRBD2 (6 bases). V was pared by 6 bases and J by 2 bases, with 18 bases between. The germline V gene encodes CDR1 DFQATT and CDR2 SNEGSKA (reference sequence). The CDR3 length is 15 residues. The CDR3 DNA follows: TGCAGTGCCCCCCCGACTAGGCAAGCCACAGATACGCAGTATTTT. This sequence encodes CSAPPTRQATDTQYF.

The chain uses TRBV4-3 and TRBJ1-2, with D perhaps matching TRBD1 (5 bases). The CDR3 contains 15 residues. Germline V gene sequence: CDR1 LGHNA, CDR2 YSLEER. V shed 0 bases and J shed 7 bases, with 15 bases lying between them. The CDR3, as DNA: TGCGCCAGCAGCCAAGATGCCCAGGGAGGGACTGGCTACACCTTC. This gives the protein CASSQDAQGGTGYTF.

This chain uses TRBV12-3 or TRBV12-4 with TRBJ1-4; tentative D call: TRBD1 (6 bases). V lost 6 bases, J lost 7 bases, and 15 bases lay in between. This CDR3 is 14 amino acids long. The CDR3 protein is CASRPRPGVEKLFF. Here the CDR3 DNA reads TGTGCCAGCAGACCACGACCAGGGGTTGAAAAACTGTTTTTT.

This clonotype was counted once. The rearrangement links TRBV6-5 to TRBJ2-7; D gene unclear. CDR1 MNHEY and CDR2 SVGAGI come from the germline V gene. The CDR3 contains 13 residues. Trimming removed 2 bases from V and 2 bases from J, with 7 bases in between. CDR3 sequence: CASSYGRPYEQYF. The CDR3 coding sequence is TGTGCCAGCAGTTACGGCAGGCCCTACGAGCAGTACTTC.

The V gene is TRBV5-5, the J gene TRBJ2-5; 9 bases are a match to TRBD1. Per germline, CDR1 SGHKS and CDR2 YYEKEE (reference sequence). V shed 2 bases, J shed 4 bases, and the junction held 12 bases outside the gene matches. The CDR3 is made up of 17 amino acids. As DNA, the CDR3 is TGTGCCAGCAGCTTTGGTGGTCGTACAGGGGGCGGAGAGACCCAGTACTTC. This gives the protein CASSFGGRTGGGETQYF. The variable domain in full, with the rest retrieved from reference TRBV5-5 and TRBJ2-5, is DAGVTQSPTHLIKTRGQQVTLRCSPISGHKSVSWYQQVLGQGPQFIFQYYEKEERGRGNFPDRFSARQFPNYSSELNVNALLLGDSALYLCASSFGGRTGGGETQYFGPGTRLLVL.

The chain uses TRBV29-1 and TRBJ1-1; weak D call: TRBD1 (6 bases). CDR3 length: 12 residues. Germline CDR1 is SQVTM and CDR2 is ANQGSEA. The germline V and J ends were trimmed by 7 bases and 0 bases, with 9 bases remaining between them. CDR3 loop: CSADSMNTEAFF. DNA of the CDR3: TGCAGCGCGGACAGCATGAACACTGAAGCTTTCTTT.